A single sample is the source of the 15 T cell receptor beta chains below, sequenced in a study of shared clonotypes between healthy human individuals. Profiling relied on immunoSEQ multiplex PCR, and the TCRdb table lists in-frame clones only, not all of them. In the table there are 1.4 million or so clones, approximately 98.5% of which are singletons. The sequencing input was naive CD4+ T cells sorted from blood. Noted subset: CD45RA+ positively selected. These receptor sequences come from a man aged 25-45 years in good health.

This clone appeared once. V is TRBV6-5 and J is TRBJ2-3; a possible D gene is TRBD1 (6 bases). Germline CDR1 and CDR2: MNHEY and SVGAGI. The CDR3 extends over 15 amino acids. The CDR3 nucleotides are TGTGCTACGAAGACACAGGGAGTTAGCACAGATACGCAGTATTTT. It translates to CATKTQGVSTDTQYF.

The V call is TRBV1, the J call TRBJ1-5; the tabulated D call, TRBD1, remains unverified against the DNA. TRBV1 is marked as a pseudogene. This CDR3 has 18 residues. DNA of the CDR3: TGCACCAGAGCCGCGCCCCAATACACAGGGAAAGAGGATCAGCCCCAGCATTTT. Its protein is CTRAAPQYTGKEDQPQHF.

This clone was observed once. The chain links TRBV7-2 to TRBJ1-5, with D possibly being TRBD1 (5 bases). CDR1 is SGHTA and CDR2 is FQGNSA in the germline V gene. This CDR3 is built from 13 residues. V lost 5 bases to trimming and J lost 4 bases, with 9 bases between them. DNA of the CDR3: TGTGCCAGCAGCCAGCAGGGTAATCAGCCCCAGCATTTT. This gives the protein CASSQQGNQPQHF.

The gene calls are TRBV5-1 and TRBJ1-1; D gene unclear. The germline CDR1 and CDR2 sequences are SGHRS and YFSETQ. V gave up 0 bases and J gave up 4 bases, with 10 bases separating them. This CDR3 is built from 14 residues. The CDR3 loop is CASSLEQMGTEAFF. In DNA, the CDR3 is TGCGCCAGCAGCTTGGAACAGATGGGCACTGAAGCTTTCTTT.

The V and J genes are TRBV4-1 and TRBJ2-5, with 8 bases lining up with TRBD1. Germline-derived CDR1 and CDR2 are MGHRA and YSYEKL. CDR3 length: 20 residues. V shed 0 bases, J shed 4 bases, and the junction held 19 bases outside the gene matches. The CDR3 nucleotides read TGCGCCAGCAGCCAAGACCTAACCAACGAGACAGGGACAGGTGCAGAGACCCAGTACTTC. Residues: CASSQDLTNETGTGAETQYF.

The V gene is TRBV28, the J gene TRBJ1-3; D not certain. Looked up from germline, CDR1 is MDHEN and CDR2 is SYDVKM. V was pared by 7 bases and J by 0 bases, with 10 bases between. This CDR3 comprises 14 residues. CDR3 residues: CASIPSLSGNTIYF. Written as DNA, the CDR3 is TGTGCCAGCATCCCCAGCCTCTCTGGAAACACCATATATTTT.

The gene calls are TRBV7-9 and TRBJ1-1, with D perhaps TRBD1 (5 bases). CDR3 size: 14 residues. Between the trimmed V and J ends, which lost 5 bases and 3 bases, there was a span of 13 bases. Germline CDR1 SEHNR, CDR2 FQNEAQ (reference sequence). The CDR3 loop reads CASSSAGEDTEAFF. The CDR3 DNA sequence: TGTGCCAGCAGCAGTGCGGGGGAGGACACTGAAGCTTTCTTT.

This rearrangement joins TRBV28 to TRBJ2-4; 7 bases agree with TRBD1. The CDR3 contains 19 residues. Germline assignment: CDR1 MDHEN and CDR2 SYDVKM. Trimming at V came to 4 bases and at J to 0 bases, leaving 15 bases not matched to a gene. CDR3 DNA sequence: TGTGCCAGCAGTTGGACCAGGGGGTCGGGTTCTCTAGCCAAAAACATTCAGTACTTC. Translating gives CASSWTRGSGSLAKNIQYF.

The rearrangement joins TRBV28 to TRBJ2-1; perhaps TRBD2 as D (6 bases). CDR3 size: 15 residues. The germline V and J ends were trimmed by 8 bases and 8 bases, with 22 bases remaining between them. Germline V gives CDR1 MDHEN, CDR2 SYDVKM. CDR3 DNA sequence: TGTGCCAGCCTCCGGGACGGCTGGTCGGGGGATGAGCAGTTCTTC. Translated, it gives CASLRDGWSGDEQFF.

The V call is TRBV5-4, the J call TRBJ2-5; TRBD2 matches at 7 bases. Germline V CDR1 and CDR2: SGHNT, YYREEE (reference sequence). The length of the CDR3 is 14 residues. J lost 4 bases, V lost 3 bases, and 6 bases had no gene match. The CDR3 DNA is TGTGCCAGCAGCTCGAGCGGGATAGGAGAGACCCAGTACTTC. This gives the protein CASSSSGIGETQYF.

The V call is TRBV19, the J call TRBJ2-3, with 7 bases matching TRBD2. Trimming cost V 0 bases and J 2 bases; bases outside gene matches: 17. Germline V gene sequence: CDR1 LNHDA, CDR2 SQIVND (reference sequence). The CDR3 consists of 20 residues. The CDR3 region has the DNA TGTGCCAGTAGTATAGATCTATTCAGCGGGGCCCCTACGACCACAGATACGCAGTATTTT. Translated: CASSIDLFSGAPTTTDTQYF.

The chain uses TRBV11-3 and TRBJ2-7; TRBD2 might be the D (5 bases). CDR1 is SGHNT, CDR2 YENEEA, per germline. The V end was cut by 2 bases, the J end by 7 bases, with 18 bases between. The CDR3 is 15 residues long. CDR3 region: CASSLRASSLGEQYF. CDR3 in DNA: TGTGCCAGCAGCTTACGAGCTAGCTCGCTGGGGGAGCAGTACTTC. The full variable domain, its missing parts supplied by reference TRBV11-3 and TRBJ2-7, is EAGVVQSPRYKIIEKKQPVAFWCNPISGHNTLYWYLQNLGQGPELLIRYENEEAVDDSQLPKDRFSAERLKGVDSTLKIQPAELGDSAVYLCASSLRASSLGEQYFGPGTRLTVT.

V is TRBV6-6 and J is TRBJ1-3; D is perhaps TRBD1 (5 bases). This CDR3 contains 11 residues. Germline V gene sequence: CDR1 MNHNY, CDR2 SVGAGI (reference sequence). V shed 5 bases and J shed 8 bases, with 7 bases lying between them. CDR3 bases: TGTGCCAGCAGTCCCAGGGACACCATATATTTT. Amino acid sequence: CASSPRDTIYF.

This chain joins TRBV7-2 and TRBJ1-1; possible D gene TRBD1, 5 bases. The CDR3 sequence is 13 residues long. V shed 8 bases and J shed 0 bases, with 10 bases lying between them. CDR1 SGHTA and CDR2 FQGNSA come from the germline V gene. The CDR3 nucleotides read TGTGCCAGCGTACAGGATCTGAACACTGAAGCTTTCTTT. Amino acid sequence: CASVQDLNTEAFF.

The chain combines TRBV30 with TRBJ1-5, with D hard to call. The V gene's germline CDR1 is GTSNPN and CDR2 SVGIG (reference sequence). The CDR3 contains 15 residues. Trimming took off 5 bases at V and 3 bases at J, with 17 bases between the two ends. Here the CDR3 reads CAWGKGPENNQPQHF. The CDR3, as DNA: TGTGCCTGGGGAAAGGGTCCGGAGAACAATCAGCCCCAGCATTTT.